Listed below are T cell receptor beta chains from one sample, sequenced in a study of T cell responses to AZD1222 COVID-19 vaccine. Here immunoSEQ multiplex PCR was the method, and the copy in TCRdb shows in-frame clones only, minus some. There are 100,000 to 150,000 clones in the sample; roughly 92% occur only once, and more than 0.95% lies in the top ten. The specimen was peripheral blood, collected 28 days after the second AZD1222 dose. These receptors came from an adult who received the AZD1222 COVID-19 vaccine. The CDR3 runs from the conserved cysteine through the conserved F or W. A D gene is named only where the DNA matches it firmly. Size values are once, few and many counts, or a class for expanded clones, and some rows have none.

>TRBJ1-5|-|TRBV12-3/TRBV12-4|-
TGTGCCAGCAGTTTATTTCGCAATCAGCCCCAGCATTTT
CASSLFRNQPQHF
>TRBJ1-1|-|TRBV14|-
TGTGCCAGCAGCCAAGATCTTGTTACTGAAGCTTTCTTT
CASSQDLVTEAFF
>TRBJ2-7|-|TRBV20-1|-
TGCAGTGCCCCGACTGTCTACGAGCAGTACTTC
CSAPTVYEQYF
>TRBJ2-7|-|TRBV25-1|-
TGTGCCAGCAGTGATCGTAGCGAGCAGTACTTC
CASSDRSEQYF
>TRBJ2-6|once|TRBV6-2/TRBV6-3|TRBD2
TGTGCCAGCAGTTACGGGGTAGCGGGAGTCTTGGGGGCCAACGTCCTGACTTTC
CASSYGVAGVLGANVLTF
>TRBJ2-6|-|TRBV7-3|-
TGTGCCAGCAGCCCCCAGGGAGGGACAGGAGTCTCTGGGGCCAACGTCCTGACTTTC
CASSPQGGTGVSGANVLTF
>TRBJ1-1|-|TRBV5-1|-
TGCGCCAGCAGCTGGGGGACGGGCTTTGAAGCTTTCTTT
CASSWGTGFEAFF
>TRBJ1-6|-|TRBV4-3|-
TGCGCCAGCAGCCAAGACGTGGCCAGAGCGAAGTATAATTCACCCCTCCACTTT
CASSQDVARAKYNSPLHF
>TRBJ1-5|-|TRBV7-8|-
TGTGCCAGCAGCCCGCAGGATAGCAATCAGCCCCAGCATTTT
CASSPQDSNQPQHF
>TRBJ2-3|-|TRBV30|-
TGTGCCTGGAGTGTTTCTGGGTCCGATACGCAGTATTTT
CAWSVSGSDTQYF
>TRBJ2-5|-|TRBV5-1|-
TGCGCCAGCAGCTTGGGAAACAGGGCTGGGGAGACCCAGTACTTC
CASSLGNRAGETQYF
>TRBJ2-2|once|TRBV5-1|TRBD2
TGCGCCAGCCGAGCGGGGGGAGGCACCGGGGAGCTGTTTTTT
CASRAGGGTGELFF
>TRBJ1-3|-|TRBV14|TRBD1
TGTGCCAGCAGCCAAGGGACAGGGGCCATTTACTCTGGAAACACCATATATTTT
CASSQGTGAIYSGNTIYF
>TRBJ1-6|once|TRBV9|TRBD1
TGTGCCAGCAGCCCCGGACAGGGACGGGATTCACCCCTCCACTTT
CASSPGQGRDSPLHF
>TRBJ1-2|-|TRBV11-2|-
TGTGCCAGCAGCTTAGGGGCTAACTATGGCTACACCTTC
CASSLGANYGYTF
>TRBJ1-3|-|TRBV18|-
TGTGCCAGCTCACCCGGGACTCCTCAGGGTGGAAACACCATATATTTT
CASSPGTPQGGNTIYF
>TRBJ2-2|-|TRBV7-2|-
TGTGCCAGCAGCTTCAGGGGGGGCAAAGGCACCGGGGAGCTGTTTTTT
CASSFRGGKGTGELFF
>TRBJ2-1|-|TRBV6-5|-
TGTGCCAGCAGTTACTCGATGACACCCTACAATGAGCAGTTCTTC
CASSYSMTPYNEQFF
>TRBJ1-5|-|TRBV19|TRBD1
TGTGCCAGTAGTATAGGCGGACAGGGGGCGCCTCGGAATCAGCCCCAGCATTTT
CASSIGGQGAPRNQPQHF
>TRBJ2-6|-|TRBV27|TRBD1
TGTGCCACCCAGGGGGCGGCTGGGGCCAACGTCCTGACTTTC
CATQGAAGANVLTF
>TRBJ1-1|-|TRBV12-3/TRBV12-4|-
TGTGCCAGCAGCTTCGGGGGCACTGAAGCTTTCTTT
CASSFGGTEAFF
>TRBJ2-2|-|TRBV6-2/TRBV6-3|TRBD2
TGTGCCAGCAGTGCGGGGATGGGACTAGCGGGGGGACGGAACACCGGGGAGCTGTTTTTT
CASSAGMGLAGGRNTGELFF
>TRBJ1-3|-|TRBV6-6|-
TGTGCCAGCGGAGGAGGGGCGGAAGGAAACACCATATATTTT
CASGGGAEGNTIYF
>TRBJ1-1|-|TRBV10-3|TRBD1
TGTGCCATCAGGGGACAGTTGAACACTGAAGCTTTCTTT
CAIRGQLNTEAFF
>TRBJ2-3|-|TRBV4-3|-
TGCGCCAGCAGCCAAGACAGGGGGGAAACAGATACGCAGTATTTT
CASSQDRGETDTQYF
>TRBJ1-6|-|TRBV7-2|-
TGTGCCAGCGCGGTTGACAGCGGAAGTAATTCACCCCTCCACTTT
CASAVDSGSNSPLHF